The 12 T cell receptor beta chains in this list originate from one sample, sequenced in a study of T cell responses to AZD1222 COVID-19 vaccine. Repertoires were generated with immunoSEQ multiplex PCR, while TCRdb's copy carries only in-frame clones and drops some. The sample yields 30,000 to 35,000 clones, 78% seen once. The sequences come from peripheral blood, collected 28 days after the second AZD1222 dose. The receptors stem from an adult who received the AZD1222 COVID-19 vaccine.

CDR3 region: CTSSQRPGRETQYF. The CDR3 nucleotides are TGCACCAGCAGCCAACGTCCAGGGAGAGAGACCCAGTACTTC. V gene TRBV1 combines with J gene TRBJ2-5. TRBV1 is shown as a pseudogene. This CDR3 has 14 residues.

The chain links TRBV2 to TRBJ2-5, with D unclear. CDR1 and CDR2 (germline): SNHLY, FYNNEI. CDR3 size: 16 residues. The V end lost 2 bases, the J end lost 4 bases, and 17 bases lay between the germline ends. The CDR3 loop is CASSEFRPGRGETQYF. For the CDR3, the DNA is TGTGCCAGCAGTGAATTTAGACCCGGGCGCGGAGAGACCCAGTACTTC.

The gene calls are TRBV19 and TRBJ2-1; TRBD2 matches at 11 bases. CDR1 LNHDA and CDR2 SQIVND come from the germline V gene (reference sequence). The CDR3 length is 16 residues. V lost 6 bases and J lost 7; bases outside the gene matches: 11. CDR3 protein: CASSSSGTSGVNEQFF. In DNA, the CDR3 is TGTGCCAGTAGCTCCTCCGGGACTAGCGGAGTGAATGAGCAGTTCTTC.

The genes are TRBV7-9 and TRBJ2-7, with TRBD1 identical over 7 bases. CDR1 is SEHNR and CDR2 is FQNEAQ in the germline V gene (reference sequence). This CDR3 has 15 amino acids. V shed 4 bases and J 3 bases; nucleotides not matched to a gene: 9. Here the CDR3 DNA reads TGTGCCAGCAGCTCCACCGACAGGGCGCGCTACGAGCAGTACTTC. It translates to CASSSTDRARYEQYF.

On this clone: Other DNA sequences in the sample encode the same CDR3. The chain couples TRBV24-1 to TRBJ2-3; 9 bases map to TRBD1. V lost 7 bases to trimming and J lost 3 bases; unmatched junction nucleotides: 1. Germline V CDR1 and CDR2: KGHDR, SFDVKD. The length of the CDR3 is 13 residues. The CDR3 DNA follows: TGTGCCACCAGGGGACAGGGAACAGATACGCAGTATTTT. Translation gives CATRGQGTDTQYF.

This clone occurred once. The chain uses TRBV5-4 and TRBJ1-1; a possible D gene is TRBD1 (6 bases). Deletions cut 4 bases from V and 0 bases from J, with 7 bases between. The CDR3 length is 13 residues. The germline V gene encodes CDR1 SGHNT and CDR2 YYREEE (reference sequence). CDR3 residues: CASSRGMNTEAFF. Written as DNA, the CDR3 is TGTGCCAGCAGCAGGGGGATGAACACTGAAGCTTTCTTT.

The table lists this clone with a few counts. The V call is TRBV7-2, the J call TRBJ1-4, with D unresolved. Trimming pared 2 bases from V and 4 bases from J, leaving 11 bases between. Germline V CDR1 and CDR2: SGHTA, FQGNSA. This CDR3 region has 15 residues. The CDR3 nucleotides are TGTGCCAGCAGCTTAACCGGTGTCCGTAATGAAAAACTGTTTTTT. This translates into CASSLTGVRNEKLFF.

The CDR3 loop is CASSLTGTHEQYF. DNA for the CDR3: TGTGCCAGCAGCTTGACAGGGACCCACGAGCAGTACTTC. The rearrangement uses TRBV7-9 and TRBJ2-7, with 7 nucleotides matching TRBD1. CDR3 size: 13 residues. CDR1 and CDR2 from the germline V gene are SEHNR and FQNEAQ (reference sequence). The trim removed 3 bases at V and 5 bases at J, leaving 4 bases unmatched.

In regard to this clone: The germline gene is not matched at one end of the junction; a read error may be the cause. The rearrangement joins TRBV19 to TRBJ1-3; D gene unclear. This CDR3 comprises 15 residues. Germline CDR1 LNHDA, CDR2 SQIVND (reference sequence). The CDR3 nucleotides are TGTGCCAGTAGCATAGACCGCCTCGCTGGAAACACCATATATTTT. This codes for CASSIDRLAGNTIYF.

This chain connects TRBV7-9 to TRBJ2-6; D remains unclear. Per germline, CDR1 SEHNR and CDR2 FQNEAQ (reference sequence). Trimming cost V 7 bases and J 1 base, with 32 bases left between them. The CDR3 runs 22 residues. Here the CDR3 reads CASTSALGAVKYSRSGANVLTF. DNA for the CDR3: TGTGCCAGCACCTCTGCGTTGGGCGCGGTAAAGTATTCTAGGTCTGGGGCCAACGTCCTGACTTTC.

The rearrangement joins TRBV19 to TRBJ2-3, with TRBD1 matching 8 bases. V was clipped by 3 bases and J by 4 bases; unmatched bases: 9. Germline CDR1 LNHDA, CDR2 SQIVND (reference sequence). CDR3 length: 16 residues. The CDR3 reads CASSIPGQGRSDTQYF. CDR3 nucleotide sequence: TGTGCCAGTAGTATCCCTGGACAGGGCAGGTCAGATACGCAGTATTTT.

The chain carries TRBV6-1 and TRBJ2-7, with 8 bases fitting TRBD1. The CDR3 contains 15 residues. V shed 3 bases and J 6 bases; nucleotides not matched to a gene: 10. From germline, CDR1 is MNHNS and CDR2 SASEGT. CDR3 nucleotide sequence: TGTGCCAGCAGTGAGGTTGGACAGGGTCGGGTCGAGCAGTACGTC. It codes for CASSEVGQGRVEQYV.